The TCR beta chain under discussion was sequenced for a study of cytomegalovirus exposure and HLA in healthy donors. General observations from the study: In a later analysis, a missense DCLRE1C variant was linked to TCR beta V- and J-gene trimming.

This clone was seen just once. The antigen remains unidentified. Germline CDR1 reads LGHNA; CDR2 reads YNFKEQ. With 4 bases clipped from V and 2 bases from J, the junction kept 7 bases outside the gene matches. The CDR3 totals 16 residues. PCR amplification relied on 60 Vbeta primers (plus 13 Jbeta primers). Method: immunoSEQ multiplex PCR; TCRdb's copy keeps in-frame clones and lacks some. The sample contains 200,000 to 250,000 clones, around 79% of which appear only once. The sequencing sample was made of PBMCs. The receptor comes from a man aged 18 to 29 in good health and CMV-seronegative. The V gene is TRBV4-2, the J gene TRBJ2-5, with 10 positions matching TRBD1. CDR3 DNA: TGTGCCAGCAGCCCACAGGGACAGGGGATTCAAGAGACCCAGTACTTC. It specifies CASSPQGQGIQETQYF.